This T cell receptor beta chain was found in a study of cytomegalovirus exposure and HLA in healthy donors. Study conclusions and caveats: Being productive about 90% or about 30% of the time was typical of most TCR beta V segments in an earlier analysis.

Germline V gene data show CDR1 as GTSNPN and CDR2 as SVGIG (reference sequence). Unmatched junction bases numbered 16, after V lost 7 bases and J lost 7 bases. The CDR3 consists of 14 residues. A remark on this clone: Its antigen remains unidentified.

It was with 60 Vbeta and 13 Jbeta primers that the PCR ran. TCRdb keeps only in-frame clones here, not all; method: immunoSEQ multiplex PCR. The data contain 140,000 to 150,000 clones, roughly 80% of them singletons. The receptor was derived from a woman between 40 and 50 years old in good health and CMV-seropositive. The specimen sequenced was PBMCs. The V call is TRBV30, the J call TRBJ2-7; 7 positions match TRBD1. The CDR3 DNA is TGTGCCTACTCTAACCCTACAGGGGCCGGGGAGCAGTACTTC. Encoded protein: CAYSNPTGAGEQYF.